These 12 T cell receptor beta chains were all obtained from the same sample, sequenced in a study of identical twins. TCRdb re-called the 5' RACE reads through MiXCR, storing one row per CDR3 protein. The repertoire consists of about 570,000 distinct CDR3 sequences, with 9.5% to 10% occurring once and the leading ten covering roughly 3%. The data were also submitted as part of a second study, on yellow fever vaccine responses in identical twins.

Sequenced: PBMCs. The receptors here all came from a woman between 18 and 30 years old in good health.

This chain connects TRBV7-6 to TRBJ1-1; maybe TRBD1 (5 bases). Germline assignment: CDR1 SGHVS and CDR2 FNYEAQ. This CDR3 has 15 amino acids. V gave up 2 bases and J gave up 2 bases, with 12 bases separating them. CDR3 loop: CASSLYLRGNTEAFF. The CDR3 region has the DNA TGTGCCAGCAGCTTATATCTGAGGGGCAACACTGAAGCTTTCTTT.

The rearrangement uses TRBV12-3 or TRBV12-4 and TRBJ2-7, with 7 bases lining up with TRBD1. The V segment lost 5 bases and the J segment 11 bases; nucleotides outside the gene matches: 21. The CDR3 contains 16 residues. The CDR3 sequence: CASSPRGGQGIQGEYF. The CDR3 DNA sequence: TGTGCCAGCAGTCCAAGAGGGGGCCAGGGCATACAAGGCGAGTACTTC.

This clonotype was detected a few times. The chain employs TRBV27 and TRBJ2-7; 10 bases map to TRBD2. Germline CDR1 and CDR2: MNHEY and SMNVEV (reference sequence). CDR3 length: 15 residues. V trimming: 5 bases; J trimming: 4 bases; junction bases outside the gene matches: 8. The CDR3 is CASSLSSGRAYEQYF. In DNA, the CDR3 is TGTGCCAGCAGTCTCTCTAGCGGGAGAGCTTACGAGCAGTACTTC.

This clonotype was detected many times. This CDR3 reads CASSLSGPYNEQFF. CDR3 DNA: TGTGCCAGCAGCTTAAGCGGTCCCTACAATGAGCAGTTCTTC. This chain joins TRBV7-8 and TRBJ2-1; D might be TRBD2 (5 bases). The V end lost 2 bases, the J end lost 2 bases, and 7 bases lay between the germline ends. This CDR3 has 14 amino acids. Germline CDR1 reads SGHVS; CDR2 reads FQNEAQ.

The chain carries TRBV20-1 and TRBJ1-6, with D uncertain. Deletions cut 3 bases from V and 5 bases from J, with 11 bases between. Germline CDR1 is DFQATT and CDR2 is SNEGSKA (reference sequence). The CDR3 has 14 amino acids. Written as DNA, the CDR3 is TGCAGTGCTAGGGAGTCAATCAATAATTCACCCCTCCACTTT. Protein sequence: CSARESINNSPLHF.

The J gene is TRBJ2-2, the V gene TRBV7-2, with TRBD2 matching over 7 bases. The V gene's germline CDR1 is SGHTA and CDR2 FQGNSA. V dropped 6 bases and J dropped 8; count of bases not matched to a gene: 6. CDR3 size: 13 residues. CDR3 amino acids: CASSLPGLGELFF. CDR3 coding DNA: TGTGCCAGCAGTTTGCCGGGACTAGGGGAGCTGTTTTTT.

The chain uses TRBV4-3 and TRBJ2-7; a possible D gene is TRBD2 (6 bases). V was cut by 3 bases and J by 0 bases, with 12 bases left in between. CDR3 size: 15 residues. The V gene's germline CDR1 is LGHNA and CDR2 YSLEER. The CDR3 protein is CASSQGPSVSYEQYF. The CDR3 DNA sequence: TGCGCCAGCAGCCAGGGCCCTAGCGTCTCCTACGAGCAGTACTTC.

The genes are TRBV11-2 and TRBJ2-3; D call uncertain. The CDR3 contains 16 residues. CDR1 and CDR2 from the germline V gene are SGHAT and FQNNGV. V was pared by 0 bases and J by 2 bases, with 12 bases between. CDR3 coding DNA: TGTGCCAGCAGCTTAGATTGGGCGGTGACCACAGATACGCAGTATTTT. This translates into CASSLDWAVTTDTQYF. The entire variable domain, with the rest obtained from reference TRBV11-2 and TRBJ2-3, is as follows: EAGVAQSPRYKIIEKRQSVAFWCNPISGHATLYWYQQILGQGPKLLIQFQNNGVVDDSQLPKDRFSAERLKGVDSTLKIQPAKLEDSAVYLCASSLDWAVTTDTQYFGPGTRLTVL.

The sample holds a few counts of this clonotype. The chain has TRBV9 and TRBJ2-1; 10 bases are a match to TRBD1. Per the germline V gene, CDR1 is SGDLS and CDR2 is YYNGEE. The CDR3 extends over 15 amino acids. V shed 3 bases and J 10 bases; nucleotides not matched to a gene: 10. This chain's CDR3 is CASSASTGTGVEQFF. The CDR3 nucleotides are TGTGCCAGCAGCGCAAGCACCGGGACAGGGGTAGAGCAGTTCTTC. Filled out from reference TRBV9 and TRBJ2-1, the complete variable domain reads DSGVTQTPKHLITATGQRVTLRCSPRSGDLSVYWYQQSLDQGLQFLIQYYNGEERAKGNILERFSAQQFPDLHSELNLSSLELGDSALYFCASSASTGTGVEQFFGPGTRLTVL.

V and J are TRBV7-9 and TRBJ2-7; TRBD1 might be the D (5 bases). Per the germline V gene, CDR1 is SEHNR and CDR2 is FQNEAQ (reference sequence). Trimming cost V 1 base and J 5 bases, with 15 bases left between them. The CDR3 runs to 15 residues. CDR3 region: CASSLGVGAGDEQYF. The CDR3 nucleotides are TGTGCCAGCAGCTTAGGGGTTGGGGCTGGGGACGAGCAGTACTTC.

This clonotype was observed at least ten times. The V gene is TRBV5-1, the J gene TRBJ2-5; 8 bases fit TRBD1. The J segment lost 2 bases and the V segment lost 4 bases, leaving 4 bases of the junction unmatched. CDR1 and CDR2 from the germline V gene are SGHRS and YFSETQ. There are 14 residues in the CDR3. The CDR3 loop reads CASSAGQGQETQYF. The CDR3 region has the DNA TGCGCCAGCAGCGCCGGACAGGGACAAGAGACCCAGTACTTC.

This clonotype was seen only a few times. The CDR3 reads CSVGGFSLDTNQYNEQFF. The CDR3, as DNA: TGCAGCGTTGGGGGCTTCTCCTTAGACACCAATCAATACAATGAGCAGTTCTTC. The V gene is TRBV29-1, the J gene TRBJ2-1; tentatively, D is TRBD1 (5 bases). V dropped 4 bases and J dropped 4 bases, with 26 bases sitting between them. The germline CDR1 and CDR2 sequences are SQVTM and ANQGSEA. The CDR3 runs 18 residues.